This T cell receptor beta chain came from a study of HIV-infected patients and healthy controls (TCRdb year 2014). In the study overall: CD4 counts rose modestly but significantly in about 85% of the 16 patients after three months of therapy, yet stayed below normal ranges. An undetectable viral load was attained by 11 of 16 patients by the second bleed and by all patients after a further year of therapy. Whether deep TCR repertoire sequencing of small blood samples from HIV patients could capture immune perturbation and reconstitution was tested in the study. CD8 counts did not change consistently during early therapy, while the CD4:CD8 ratio increased slightly. Overall T-cell lymphocytopenia was not observed in the patients, and no significant difference from controls was found in total CDR3 counts per chain. General study outcomes and caveats: In the samples, alpha-beta chain pairing was left undetermined. Alpha-chain CDR3s from MAIT cells occurred at high frequency in healthy controls but were severely depleted in HIV+ repertoires. Using whole blood restricted sequencing depth and prevented separating the dynamics of distinct T-cell subpopulations. Healthy controls shared more CDR3s between individuals than HIV+ patients, by Jaccard index and by count of highly shared sequences. The apparent post-therapy recovery of the Gini index in HIV-infected patients was not reproduced in size-matched repertoire data. The study cohorts differed slightly in age and sex profile, but those differences did not account for the observed differences in diversity. A major limit on how widely the findings apply, in the view of the authors, was that only sixteen HIV-infected individuals were processed. Compared with untreated HIV+ repertoires, healthy control repertoires had roughly threefold more distinct CDR3s and higher Shannon diversity. HLA typing of donors was not performed in the study. Significantly higher mean Gini indices were seen in HIV-infected repertoires than in controls, possibly reflecting oligoclonality. Treated samples reflected only around 14 weeks of therapy, arguably too short to observe immune reconstitution given low adult thymic output. Mean usage differed significantly between HIV-infected patients and controls for eight alpha and eight beta V genes. Unequal numbers of distinct sequences between patients and controls complicated comparisons, and size-matching overweighted rare events from HIV-infected data. During therapy, a significant decrease in frequency was seen for HIV-associated CDR3s, whereas no significant change was found for CMV-associated CDR3s, although most of them became more frequent.

CDR1 and CDR2, per the germline V gene (reference sequence), are SGHNT and YYREEE. CDR3 length: 13 amino acids, cysteine to phenylalanine. Only CDR3 DNA remains: 39 bases, in frame from the first base. V drops 9 bases and J drops 3 bases, leaving 15 bases in between. This clonotype showed up many times. Its antigen target is currently unknown. Base-call qualities are not available, and no considerably larger clone is one nucleotide away. The study collected follow-up blood from HIV-infected patients roughly three months, about 14 weeks, after antiretroviral therapy began. Whole blood was used without cell fractionation, so the repertoire reflected all unsorted peripheral T cells. For RNA extraction, 2.5 to 3 ml of peripheral blood was drawn into Tempus tubes. Patients with febrile or AIDS-related illness, tumors, hepatitis B or C coinfection, immunomodulatory therapy, recent vaccination or treatment interruptions were excluded from enrollment. Residual genomic DNA was removed with the TURBO-DNase kit and globin mRNA was depleted with GLOBINclear.

Reverse transcription of 400 to 600 ng RNA was performed with SuperScript III using primers directed against the alpha and beta constant regions. Separate libraries for the alpha and beta chains were generated through chain-specific third strand synthesis that incorporated multiplexing indices. To avoid primer bias, the protocol used one single primer pair to amplify every rearrangement within a chain, and the protocol also attached molecular barcodes to each cDNA molecule. Purified cDNA was joined by T4 RNA Ligase 1 to a 5' RACE adapter carrying a random hexamer and the SP2 sequencing primer site. With slow temperature ramps used to favor optimal annealing, second strand synthesis was primed from the SP2 site with Phusion polymerase. The 12-nucleotide barcode on each molecule comprised two random hexamer sequences, both introduced before amplification and concatenated. A brief initial PCR introduced P5 and P7 adapter elements together with a second index, and a 23-cycle amplification PCR using P5s and P7 primers was subsequently performed. The libraries went through approximately 28 PCR cycles in total, were quantified on a Qubit, were sized on a Bioanalyzer, and were diluted to roughly 4 nM. The normalized libraries were sequenced on an Illumina MiSeq using 2 x 250 paired-end kits. Reverse transcription reactions underwent purification over MinElute columns, with elution into about 9.9 ul Tris-Cl. The adapter ligations were run for 23 hours at 16 degrees C, and AMPure XP beads at a 1:1 ratio were afterwards used to clean them. On the study's bioinformatics: Demultiplexed FASTQ files were processed with a modified Decombinator that output V, J, insert and barcode information. Sequences sharing a barcode but differing from the dominant sequence were discarded as errors, and barcodes clustered at Levenshtein distance 3 were counted to estimate original cDNA molecules. For downstream analyses, the R packages ineq, vegan, igraph and RCytoscape were used, along with IMGT nomenclature and CDR3 definitions. The authors computed V gene usage over distinct sequences and counted each TCR a single time to avoid skew from clonal expansion. Within a donor, similarity networks joined unique CDR3 amino acid sequences in every case where two of them were separated by a single Levenshtein edit. In the repertoires, a search was made for a compiled set of published HIV-specific CDR3s (roughly 100 alpha, several hundred beta) and CMV-specific CDR3s (approximately 13 alpha, a few hundred beta). Random subsampling to size-matched repertoires showed patients' decreased diversity was not caused by their lower sequence numbers. TCRdb cleaned the public reads at Q25 with fastp, built clones with MiXCR and kept in-frame beta chains. Each CDR3 protein gets just one entry, which takes the most common genes and DNA from the rows behind it. The V and J calls were determined by TCRdb, not by the authors. The table for this sample lists roughly 6,600 distinct CDR3 sequences; 8% to 13% of them were counted only once. The top ten hold roughly 18% of the sample.

The clonotype was recovered from an adult with HIV infection. This specimen was blood, taken during antiretroviral therapy. In this chain, TRBV5-4 is recombined with TRBJ2-5; there is no confident call for the D gene. This receptor has the CDR3 CATRTSEKETQYF. The nucleotide sequence is TGTGCCACCCGGACCAGCGAAAAAGAGACCCAGTACTTC.